This T cell receptor (beta chain) was profiled in a study of OX40 agonist ivuxolimab in advanced cancers. Germline V lookup: CDR1 MNHEY, CDR2 SVGAGI. V lost 2 bases, J lost 3 bases, and 14 bases lay in between. The CDR3 has 16 amino acids. Here immunoSEQ multiplex PCR was the method, and the copy in TCRdb shows in-frame clones only, minus some. This sample has 80,000 to 95,000 clones; roughly nine tenths occur once, and the top ten carry roughly 0.5%. This clonotype was sampled from an adult with an advanced solid tumor such as melanoma, head and neck, liver or kidney cancer. Sequencing was performed on CD4+ or CD8+ T cells sorted from blood, taken in a trial of the OX40 agonist ivuxolimab. This chain joins TRBV6-5 and TRBJ2-4; D possibly uses TRBD1 or TRBD2 (6 bases each). The CDR3 DNA is TGTGCCAGCAGTTACGAGGGGGGCGCGGGCAAAAACATTCAGTACTTC. Translation gives CASSYEGGAGKNIQYF.